Below, 28 T cell receptor beta chains from the same sample are listed, as sequenced in a study of CD8 T cells in ankylosing spondylitis. The study, taken as a whole, reports: A motif in TCR beta, a set of eight or nine highly homologous variants, appeared characteristic of ankylosing spondylitis blood.

TCRdb reanalysed the 5' RACE reads using MiXCR and keeps one entry per CDR3 protein. The sample lists 250,000 to 350,000 distinct CDR3 sequences, 7% to 9% occurring once. Their target antigens are unknown. The sample comprised blood, either unsorted or a sorted T cell fraction (not recorded which). These receptors were obtained from a male donor with ankylosing spondylitis.

This clonotype was seen a handful of times. This chain links TRBV20-1 with TRBJ1-3; a possible D gene is TRBD1 (6 bases). Germline V gives CDR1 DFQATT, CDR2 SNEGSKA (reference sequence). The ends were cut back, 6 bases at V and 0 bases at J, with 9 bases in the middle. This CDR3 comprises 13 residues. In nucleotides, the CDR3 is TGCAGTGCAACACAGGGCTCTGGAAACACCATATATTTT. This sequence encodes CSATQGSGNTIYF.

This clonotype was recorded at least ten times. This rearrangement joins TRBV28 to TRBJ2-3; TRBD2 matches at 13 bases. This CDR3 is built from 16 residues. Germline CDR1 and CDR2: MDHEN and SYDVKM. Unmatched junction bases numbered 6, after V lost 3 bases and J lost 6 bases. CDR3 in DNA: TGTGCCAGCAGTTTTCCACTAGCGGGAGGGGAGGATACGCAGTATTTT. It translates to CASSFPLAGGEDTQYF.

The rearrangement uses TRBV6-1 and TRBJ2-7; D is perhaps TRBD1 or TRBD2 (5 bases each). V shed 6 bases and J shed 6 bases, with 24 bases lying between them. Germline CDR1 is MNHNS and CDR2 is SASEGT. The CDR3 contains 16 residues. The CDR3 nucleotides are TGTGCCAGCAGCACCCGGGACCTTACCTACTCGATCGAGCAGTACTTC. Protein sequence: CASSTRDLTYSIEQYF.

The chain links TRBV5-1 to TRBJ2-5, with TRBD2 matching 8 bases. The germline gives CDR1 SGHRS, CDR2 YFSETQ. The CDR3 spans 15 residues. V dropped 4 bases and J dropped 2; count of bases not matched to a gene: 7. CDR3 sequence (DNA): TGCGCCAGCAGCCGGCTAGCGGGTGGTCAAGAGACCCAGTACTTC. This gives the protein CASSRLAGGQETQYF. Supplemented by reference TRBV5-1 and TRBJ2-5, the full variable domain reads KAGVTQTPRYLIKTRGQQVTLSCSPISGHRSVSWYQQTPGQGLQFLFEYFSETQRNKGNFPGRFSGRQFSNSRSEMNVSTLELGDSALYLCASSRLAGGQETQYFGPGTRLLVL.

This clonotype was seen at least ten times. The CDR3 region has the DNA TGCAGCGTGGACAAGGGGGACACTGAAGCTTTCTTT. Translating it yields CSVDKGDTEAFF. The J gene is TRBJ1-1, the V gene TRBV29-1, with D perhaps matching TRBD1 (6 bases). The CDR3 spans 12 residues. The V end was cut by 6 bases, the J end by 3 bases, with 11 bases between. CDR1 and CDR2 (germline): SQVTM, ANQGSEA.

This clonotype was counted between two and nine times. The chain employs TRBV20-1 and TRBJ1-3, with a tentative D call TRBD1 (6 bases). The CDR3 spans 14 residues. Germline-derived CDR1 and CDR2 are DFQATT and SNEGSKA (reference sequence). V was clipped by 4 bases and J by 3 bases, with 13 bases between them. The CDR3, as DNA: TGCAGTGCTAAAGGCGGACAGTTTGGAAACACCATATATTTT. As protein: CSAKGGQFGNTIYF.

This clonotype was seen ten or more times. CDR3 amino acids: CASSYSKEDLNTEAFF. CDR3 in DNA: TGTGCCAGCAGTTACTCGAAGGAGGATTTAAACACTGAAGCTTTCTTT. The chain carries TRBV6-2 or TRBV6-3 and TRBJ1-1; D is undetermined. With 0 bases removed from V and 2 bases from J, the gap between germline ends came to 13 bases. Germline V gene sequence: CDR1 MNHEY, CDR2 SVGEGT. This CDR3 comprises 16 residues.

This chain joins TRBV25-1 and TRBJ2-3; no firm D call. CDR3 size: 11 residues. Germline CDR1 reads MGHDK; CDR2 reads SYGVNS. Deletions cut 6 bases from V and 8 bases from J, with 9 bases between. The CDR3 coding sequence is TGTGCCAGCAGGAGCCTCGCTACGCAGTATTTT. Translating gives CASRSLATQYF.

This clonotype showed up just a few times. The CDR3 is CASSVTGGPYEQYF. The DNA of the CDR3 is TGCGCCAGCAGCGTTACAGGGGGACCCTACGAGCAGTACTTC. The chain uses TRBV5-1 and TRBJ2-7; the match to TRBD1 covers 8 bases. This CDR3 contains 14 residues. The germline gives CDR1 SGHRS, CDR2 YFSETQ. V trimming: 4 bases; J trimming: 2 bases; junction bases outside the gene matches: 5.

V and J are TRBV28 and TRBJ2-2; D gene uncertain. Germline CDR1 is MDHEN and CDR2 is SYDVKM. This CDR3 has 15 amino acids. V was trimmed by 6 bases and J by 4 bases, leaving 15 bases between them. The CDR3 loop reads CASSLRVVGTGELFF. The CDR3 DNA reads TGTGCCAGCAGCCTTCGAGTCGTGGGCACCGGGGAGCTGTTTTTT.

The V and J genes are TRBV15 and TRBJ2-2; 10 positions agree with TRBD2. The V and J ends lost 1 base and 2 bases, in that order; junction bases with no gene match: 7. The CDR3 length is 18 residues. Germline values: CDR1 LNHNV, CDR2 YYDKDF (reference sequence). The CDR3 sequence: CATSRATTSGINTGELFF. The CDR3 DNA reads TGTGCCACCAGCAGAGCCACCACTAGCGGGATCAACACCGGGGAGCTGTTTTTT.

This clonotype was seen only a few times. This chain uses TRBV24-1 with TRBJ2-6; D not resolved. The germline gives CDR1 KGHDR, CDR2 SFDVKD. The V and J ends lost 5 bases and 2 bases respectively, with 9 bases between them. There are 15 residues in the CDR3. This chain's CDR3 is CATSGKGTGANVLTF. CDR3 in DNA: TGTGCCACCAGTGGGAAGGGTACTGGGGCCAACGTCCTGACTTTC.

At least ten counts were recorded for this clonotype. The J gene is TRBJ2-1, the V gene TRBV11-2; possible D gene TRBD2, 5 bases. Trimming stripped 0 bases from V and 2 bases from J, with 11 bases between. The CDR3 runs 16 residues. Germline V gene data show CDR1 as SGHAT and CDR2 as FQNNGV. As DNA, the CDR3 is TGTGCCAGCAGCTTAGAGCGGGCATATACCTACAATGAGCAGTTCTTC. Translation: CASSLERAYTYNEQFF.

This clonotype was counted many times. The V gene is TRBV15, the J gene TRBJ2-1; D gene unclear. Trimming removed 5 bases from V and 4 bases from J, with 15 bases in between. The CDR3 runs to 15 residues. Germline V gene lookup returns CDR1 LNHNV and CDR2 YYDKDF (reference sequence). Written as DNA, the CDR3 is TGTGCCACCAGCGGTGCATGGGATGGGTACAATGAGCAGTTCTTC. It codes for CATSGAWDGYNEQFF. The whole variable domain, remainder taken from reference TRBV15 and TRBJ2-1, is DAMVIQNPRYQVTQFGKPVTLSCSQTLNHNVMYWYQQKSSQAPKLLFHYYDKDFNNEADTPDNFQSRRPNTSFCFLDIRSPGLGDTAMYLCATSGAWDGYNEQFFGPGTRLTVL.

The gene calls are TRBV29-1 and TRBJ2-1; TRBD2 matches 11 bases. Germline CDR1 is SQVTM and CDR2 is ANQGSEA. The CDR3 is 13 amino acids. Unmatched junction bases numbered 2, after V lost 3 bases and J lost 7 bases. The DNA of the CDR3 is TGCAGCGTTGATATAGCGGGAGGGAATGAGCAGTTCTTC. Its translation is CSVDIAGGNEQFF.

This clonotype was seen repeatedly, ten times or more. The rearrangement uses TRBV4-2 and TRBJ1-5, with D perhaps matching TRBD1 (5 bases). Germline V gene data show CDR1 as LGHNA and CDR2 as YNFKEQ. V shed 0 bases and J shed 4 bases, with 10 bases lying between them. The CDR3 extends over 15 amino acids. The CDR3, as DNA: TGTGCCAGCAGCCAAGAAGGGGCAAGAAATCAGCCCCAGCATTTT. This encodes CASSQEGARNQPQHF.

The chain combines TRBV7-3 with TRBJ2-7; D remains ambiguous. CDR3 size: 13 residues. Trimming cost V 2 bases and J 6 bases, with 11 bases left between them. Looked up from germline, CDR1 is SGHTA and CDR2 is FQGTGA. The CDR3 reads CASSLSDTAEQYF. CDR3 in DNA: TGTGCCAGCAGCTTATCCGACACTGCCGAGCAGTACTTC.

This clonotype has only a few counts. This rearrangement joins TRBV11-2 to TRBJ1-1, with 9 bases lining up with TRBD1. The CDR3 has 13 amino acids. V lost 4 bases to trimming and J lost 10 bases; unmatched junction nucleotides: 7. Per the germline V gene, CDR1 is SGHAT and CDR2 is FQNNGV. CDR3 in DNA: TGTGCCAGCAGCTCCTGGACAGGGGATGGAGCTTTCTTT. This gives the protein CASSSWTGDGAFF.

There are a few counts of this clonotype. The rearrangement uses TRBV12-3 or TRBV12-4 and TRBJ2-7, with D unclear. Between the trimmed V and J ends, which lost 4 bases and 7 bases, there was a span of 17 bases. The length of the CDR3 is 14 residues. In DNA form, the CDR3 reads TGTGCCAGCAGTTCTCCTCCCCTAGTAGGAGAGCAGTACTTC. Residues: CASSSPPLVGEQYF.

This clonotype came up a few times. The J gene is TRBJ2-6, the V gene TRBV11-1; 9 nucleotides align to TRBD1. V was clipped by 1 base and J by 1 base; unmatched bases: 5. The CDR3 loop spans 18 amino acids. CDR1 is SGHAT, CDR2 FQDESV, per germline (reference sequence). CDR3 in amino acids: CASSLVTGGLSGANVLTF. The CDR3 nucleotides are TGTGCCAGCAGCTTAGTGACAGGGGGTCTTTCTGGGGCCAACGTCCTGACTTTC.

This chain uses TRBV6-2 or TRBV6-3 with TRBJ2-1; perhaps TRBD2 as D (6 bases). This CDR3 has 17 amino acids. Germline V gene sequence: CDR1 MNHEY, CDR2 SVGEGT. Between the trimmed V and J ends, which lost 2 bases and 6 bases, there was a span of 20 bases. CDR3: CASSYGLTGDVSNEQFF. In DNA, the CDR3 is TGTGCCAGCAGTTACGGCCTCACGGGGGACGTCTCCAATGAGCAGTTCTTC.

In its sample, this clonotype was seen a few times. The chain joins TRBV24-1 to TRBJ2-1; TRBD2 agrees at 7 bases. The CDR3 runs 14 residues. Germline loops: CDR1 KGHDR, CDR2 SFDVKD. V was pared by 4 bases and J by 4 bases, with 3 bases of the junction left unmatched. The CDR3 loop is CATSEPGLYNEQFF. CDR3 DNA: TGTGCCACCAGTGAACCGGGACTATACAATGAGCAGTTCTTC.

V usage is TRBV5-1 and J usage is TRBJ2-2; the match to TRBD2 covers 10 bases. Germline V gene sequence: CDR1 SGHRS, CDR2 YFSETQ. This CDR3 comprises 15 residues. After removal of 4 bases from V and 4 bases from J, the junction contained 4 bases not matched to a gene. The CDR3 bases are TGCGCCAGCAGCGCGATAGCGGGAGGCACCGGGGAGCTGTTTTTT. It specifies CASSAIAGGTGELFF.

V and J are TRBV28 and TRBJ2-1; D ambiguous. Trimming stripped 6 bases from V and 12 bases from J, with 12 bases between. The CDR3 consists of 11 residues. Germline V gene sequence: CDR1 MDHEN, CDR2 SYDVKM. This CDR3 is CASSHQRRQFF. CDR3 in DNA: TGTGCCAGCAGCCACCAGAGACGGCAGTTCTTC.

The CDR3 reads CSARDLGGSGANVLTF. The CDR3 bases are TGCAGTGCTAGAGACCTTGGGGGGTCTGGGGCCAACGTCCTGACTTTC. The chain carries TRBV20-1 and TRBJ2-6; D possibly corresponds to TRBD2 (6 bases). Trimming pared 0 bases from V and 1 base from J, leaving 10 bases between. The CDR3 spans 16 residues. In germline, CDR1 is DFQATT, CDR2 SNEGSKA (reference sequence).

This clonotype was counted between two and nine times. This sequence joins TRBV25-1 and TRBJ2-5; no definite D call. CDR3 size: 12 residues. V shed 4 bases and J shed 2 bases, with 5 bases lying between them. CDR1 MGHDK and CDR2 SYGVNS come from the germline V gene. The CDR3 protein is CASSGYQETQYF. CDR3 nucleotides: TGTGCCAGCAGTGGATATCAAGAGACCCAGTACTTC.

There are a few counts of this clonotype. This sequence joins TRBV20-1 and TRBJ2-2; D may be TRBD2 (6 bases). The length of the CDR3 is 15 residues. From germline, CDR1 is DFQATT and CDR2 SNEGSKA (reference sequence). The V end was cut by 1 base, the J end by 1 base, with 10 bases between. Written as DNA, the CDR3 is TGCAGTGCTAGAGCGGGAGACGGGAACACCGGGGAGCTGTTTTTT. Amino acid sequence: CSARAGDGNTGELFF.

The chain combines TRBV6-1 with TRBJ1-3; D perhaps matches TRBD1 (6 bases). Trimming pared 5 bases from V and 0 bases from J, leaving 11 bases between. Germline values: CDR1 MNHNS, CDR2 SASEGT. The CDR3 length is 15 residues. This chain's CDR3 is CASSTTGHSGNTIYF. The CDR3 bases are TGTGCCAGCAGTACGACAGGCCACTCTGGAAACACCATATATTTT.